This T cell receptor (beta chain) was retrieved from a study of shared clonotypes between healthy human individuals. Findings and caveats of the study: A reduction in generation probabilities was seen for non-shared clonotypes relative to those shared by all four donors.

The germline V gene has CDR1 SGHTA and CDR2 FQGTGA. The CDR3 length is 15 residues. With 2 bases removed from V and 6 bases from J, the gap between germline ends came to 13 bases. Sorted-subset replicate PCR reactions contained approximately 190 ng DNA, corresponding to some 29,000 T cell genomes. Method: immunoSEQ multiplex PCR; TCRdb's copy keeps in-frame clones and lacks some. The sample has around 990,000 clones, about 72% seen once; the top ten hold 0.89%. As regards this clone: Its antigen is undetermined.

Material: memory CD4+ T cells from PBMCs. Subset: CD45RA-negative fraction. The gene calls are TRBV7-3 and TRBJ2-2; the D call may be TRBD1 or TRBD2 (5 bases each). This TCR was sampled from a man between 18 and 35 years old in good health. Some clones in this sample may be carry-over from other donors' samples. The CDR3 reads CASSLGSGRAGELFF. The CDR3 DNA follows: TGTGCCAGCAGCTTAGGATCAGGGCGGGCCGGGGAGCTGTTTTTT.